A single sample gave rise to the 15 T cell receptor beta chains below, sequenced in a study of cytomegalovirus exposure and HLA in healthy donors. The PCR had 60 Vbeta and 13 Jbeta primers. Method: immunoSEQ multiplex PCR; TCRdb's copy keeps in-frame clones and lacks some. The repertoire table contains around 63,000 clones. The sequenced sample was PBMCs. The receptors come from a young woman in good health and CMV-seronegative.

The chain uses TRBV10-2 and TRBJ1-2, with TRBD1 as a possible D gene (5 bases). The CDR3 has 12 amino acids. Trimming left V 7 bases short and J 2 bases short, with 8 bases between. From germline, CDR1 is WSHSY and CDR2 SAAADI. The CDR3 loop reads CASNKGNYGYTF. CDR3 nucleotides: TGCGCCAGCAACAAGGGGAACTATGGCTACACCTTC.

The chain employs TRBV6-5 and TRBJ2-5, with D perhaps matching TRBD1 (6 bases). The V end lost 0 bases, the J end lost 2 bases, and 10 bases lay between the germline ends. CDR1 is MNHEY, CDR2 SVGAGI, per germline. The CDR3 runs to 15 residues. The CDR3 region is CASSYSGQKQETQYF. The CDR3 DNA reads TGTGCCAGCAGTTACTCCGGACAGAAGCAAGAGACCCAGTACTTC.

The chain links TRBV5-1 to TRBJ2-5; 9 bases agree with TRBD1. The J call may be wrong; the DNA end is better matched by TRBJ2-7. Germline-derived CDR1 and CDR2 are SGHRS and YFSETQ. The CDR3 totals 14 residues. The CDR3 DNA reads TGCGCCAGCGCCTCCACAGGGGGCAGCTACGAGCAGTACTTC. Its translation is CASASTGGSYEQYF.

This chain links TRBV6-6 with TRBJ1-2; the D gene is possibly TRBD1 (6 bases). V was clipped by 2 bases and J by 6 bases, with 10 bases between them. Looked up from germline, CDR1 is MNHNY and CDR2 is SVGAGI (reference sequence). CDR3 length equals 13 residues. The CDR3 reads CASSYGTGNGYTF. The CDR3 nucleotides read TGTGCCAGCAGTTACGGTACAGGGAATGGCTACACCTTC.

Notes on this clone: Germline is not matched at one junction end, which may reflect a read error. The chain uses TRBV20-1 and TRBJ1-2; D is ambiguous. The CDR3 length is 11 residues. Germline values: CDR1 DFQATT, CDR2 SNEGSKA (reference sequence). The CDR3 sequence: CGARVLYGYTF. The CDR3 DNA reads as TGCGGTGCTAGAGTACTCTATGGCTACACCTTC.

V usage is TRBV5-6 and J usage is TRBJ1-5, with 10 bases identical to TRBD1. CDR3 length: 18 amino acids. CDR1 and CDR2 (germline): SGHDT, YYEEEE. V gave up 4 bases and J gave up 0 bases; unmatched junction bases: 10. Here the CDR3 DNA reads TGTGCCAGCAGCCGAAGACAGGGGGCCTTCAATAGCAATCAGCCCCAGCATTTT. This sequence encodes CASSRRQGAFNSNQPQHF. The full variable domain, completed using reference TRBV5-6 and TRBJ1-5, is DAGVTQSPTHLIKTRGQQVTLRCSPKSGHDTVSWYQQALGQGPQFIFQYYEEEERQRGNFPDRFSGHQFPNYSSELNVNALLLGDSALYLCASSRRQGAFNSNQPQHFGDGTRLSIL.

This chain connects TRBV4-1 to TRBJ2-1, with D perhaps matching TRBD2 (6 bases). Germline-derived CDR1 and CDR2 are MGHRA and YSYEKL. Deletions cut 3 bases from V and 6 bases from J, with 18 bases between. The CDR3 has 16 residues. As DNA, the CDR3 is TGCGCCAGCAGCCAGGTCGGGACTCCTACCTTCAATGAGCAGTTCTTC. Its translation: CASSQVGTPTFNEQFF.

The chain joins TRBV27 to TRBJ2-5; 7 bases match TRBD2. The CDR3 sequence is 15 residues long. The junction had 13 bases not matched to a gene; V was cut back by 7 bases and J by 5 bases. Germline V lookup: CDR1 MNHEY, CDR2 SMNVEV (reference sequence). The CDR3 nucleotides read TGTGCCAGCAATTGGAGGGGAGGGCCCCAGGAGACCCAGTACTTC. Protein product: CASNWRGGPQETQYF.

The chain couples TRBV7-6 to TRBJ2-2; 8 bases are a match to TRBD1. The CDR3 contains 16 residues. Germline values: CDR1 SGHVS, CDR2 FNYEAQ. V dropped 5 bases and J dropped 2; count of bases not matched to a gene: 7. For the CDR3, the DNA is TGTGCCAGCAGCCCCCTTGACAGGGGTAACACCGGGGAGCTGTTTTTT. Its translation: CASSPLDRGNTGELFF.

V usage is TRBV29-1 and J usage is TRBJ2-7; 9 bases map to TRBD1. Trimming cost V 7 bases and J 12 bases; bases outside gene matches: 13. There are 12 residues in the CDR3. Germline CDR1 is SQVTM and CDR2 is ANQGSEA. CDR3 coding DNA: TGCAGCGCCACGGGACAGGGAATACGTCGGTACTTC. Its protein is CSATGQGIRRYF.

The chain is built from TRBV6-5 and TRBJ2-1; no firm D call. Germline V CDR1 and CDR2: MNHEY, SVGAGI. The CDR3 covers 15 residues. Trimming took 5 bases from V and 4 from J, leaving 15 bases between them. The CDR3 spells CASSPTRSLYNEQFF. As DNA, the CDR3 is TGTGCCAGCAGTCCGACTCGTTCTCTTTACAATGAGCAGTTCTTC.

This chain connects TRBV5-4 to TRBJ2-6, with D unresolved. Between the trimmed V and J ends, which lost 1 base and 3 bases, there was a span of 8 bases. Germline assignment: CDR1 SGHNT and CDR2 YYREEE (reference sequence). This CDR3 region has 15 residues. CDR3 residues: CASSLRLSGANVLTF. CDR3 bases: TGTGCCAGCAGCTTGCGCCTGAGTGGGGCCAACGTCCTGACTTTC.

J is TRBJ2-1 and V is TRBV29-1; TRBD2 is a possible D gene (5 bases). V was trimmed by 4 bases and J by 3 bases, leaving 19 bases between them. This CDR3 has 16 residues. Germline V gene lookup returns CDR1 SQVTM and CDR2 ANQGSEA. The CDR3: CSVGPVTGGGYNEQFF. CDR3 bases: TGCAGCGTTGGCCCCGTGACTGGCGGAGGCTACAATGAGCAGTTCTTC.

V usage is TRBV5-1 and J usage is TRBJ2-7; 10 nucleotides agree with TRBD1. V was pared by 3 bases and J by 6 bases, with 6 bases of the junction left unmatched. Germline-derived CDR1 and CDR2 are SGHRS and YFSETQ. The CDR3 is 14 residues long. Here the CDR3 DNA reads TGCGCCAGCAGCTGGGACAGGGGAATCGGCGAGCAGTACTTC. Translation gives CASSWDRGIGEQYF.

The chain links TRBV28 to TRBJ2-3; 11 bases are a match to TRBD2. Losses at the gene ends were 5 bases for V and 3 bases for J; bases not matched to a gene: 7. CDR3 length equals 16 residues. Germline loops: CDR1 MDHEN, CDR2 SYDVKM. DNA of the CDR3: TGTGCCAGCAGTACCCGACTAGCGGGAAAAACAGATACGCAGTATTTT. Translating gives CASSTRLAGKTDTQYF.